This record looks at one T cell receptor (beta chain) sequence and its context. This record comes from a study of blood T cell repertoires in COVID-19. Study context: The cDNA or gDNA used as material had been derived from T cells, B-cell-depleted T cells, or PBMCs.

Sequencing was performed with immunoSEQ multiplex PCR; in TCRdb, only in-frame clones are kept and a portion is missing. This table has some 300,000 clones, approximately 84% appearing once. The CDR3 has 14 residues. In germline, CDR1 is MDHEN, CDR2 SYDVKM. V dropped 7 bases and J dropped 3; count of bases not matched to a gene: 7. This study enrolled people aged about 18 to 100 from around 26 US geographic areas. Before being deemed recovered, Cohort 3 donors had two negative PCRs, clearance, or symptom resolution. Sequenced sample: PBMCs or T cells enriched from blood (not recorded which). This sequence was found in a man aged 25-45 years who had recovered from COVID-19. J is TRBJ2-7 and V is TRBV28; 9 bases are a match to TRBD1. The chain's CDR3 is CASNYPGQGYEQYF. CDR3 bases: TGTGCCAGCAACTACCCGGGACAGGGCTACGAGCAGTACTTC.